The rows below give T cell receptor beta chains drawn from one sample of a study of blood T cell repertoires in COVID-19. The table came from immunoSEQ multiplex PCR; TCRdb's copy has only in-frame clones and leaves some out. This sample has over 150,000 clones, with around 80% found just once. What was sequenced was peripheral blood. Source of these receptors: a woman in her sixties or seventies with acute or convalescent COVID-19. Each CDR3 is given with its conserved first and last residue. The D gene is left open where the match is weak. Not every row has a clone size; where given, it reads once, few, many or a size class.

CDR3 DNA: TGTGCCAGTAGTATAGGAACCACTAGCACAGATACGCAGTATTTT
CDR3 protein: CASSIGTTSTDTQYF
J gene: TRBJ2-3
D gene: NA
clone size: NA
V gene: TRBV19

CDR3 DNA: TGTGCCAGTAGTATCAAGCACACAGATACGCAGTATTTT
CDR3 protein: CASSIKHTDTQYF
J gene: TRBJ2-3
D gene: NA
clone size: NA
V gene: TRBV19

CDR3 DNA: TGTGCCAGCAGCCCAGGGGGCGCATGGAACACTGAAGCTTTCTTT
CDR3 protein: CASSPGGAWNTEAFF
J gene: TRBJ1-1
D gene: TRBD1
clone size: NA
V gene: TRBV27

CDR3 DNA: TGTGCCAGCAGCCTACAGGGACGTTCCTACGAGCAGTACTTC
CDR3 protein: CASSLQGRSYEQYF
J gene: TRBJ2-7
D gene: NA
clone size: few
V gene: TRBV2

CDR3 DNA: TGCGCCAGCAGCCAAGATAGGGGGGGGCGAAGCACAGATACGCAGTATTTT
CDR3 protein: CASSQDRGGRSTDTQYF
J gene: TRBJ2-3
D gene: NA
clone size: NA
V gene: TRBV4-3

CDR3 DNA: TGTGCCAGCTCGCTGGAGCCGACAGGGCATGGCTACACCTTC
CDR3 protein: CASSLEPTGHGYTF
J gene: TRBJ1-2
D gene: TRBD1
clone size: NA
V gene: TRBV18

CDR3 DNA: TGTGCCAGCAGCCAAGAAGGACAGGGAACAAAAGCTTTCTTT
CDR3 protein: CASSQEGQGTKAFF
J gene: TRBJ1-1
D gene: TRBD1
clone size: NA
V gene: TRBV3-1/TRBV3-2

CDR3 DNA: TGTGCCAGCAGCGTAGACCCCTCGCAGGGGAAGGCCTACGAGCAGTACTTC
CDR3 protein: CASSVDPSQGKAYEQYF
J gene: TRBJ2-7
D gene: NA
clone size: NA
V gene: TRBV9

CDR3 DNA: TGCGCCAGCAGCCAAGATCTGGGGACAGGGGGCTTCACTGAAGCTTTCTTT
CDR3 protein: CASSQDLGTGGFTEAFF
J gene: TRBJ1-1
D gene: TRBD1
clone size: NA
V gene: TRBV4-3

CDR3 DNA: TGCAGCGTTTTTCTCCAGGGAAATAATCAGCCCCAGCATTTT
CDR3 protein: CSVFLQGNNQPQHF
J gene: TRBJ1-5
D gene: NA
clone size: NA
V gene: TRBV29-1

CDR3 DNA: TGTGCCTGGAGTGTACAGGACAATCAGCCCCAGCATTTT
CDR3 protein: CAWSVQDNQPQHF
J gene: TRBJ1-5
D gene: NA
clone size: NA
V gene: TRBV30

CDR3 DNA: TGTGCCAGCTCACCACAACTCGACAGGGGTGAAAAACTGTTTTTT
CDR3 protein: CASSPQLDRGEKLFF
J gene: TRBJ1-4
D gene: TRBD1
clone size: NA
V gene: TRBV18

CDR3 DNA: TGTGCCAGCTCACGCGTAGGAGACACTGAAGCTTTCTTT
CDR3 protein: CASSRVGDTEAFF
J gene: TRBJ1-1
D gene: NA
clone size: NA
V gene: TRBV18

CDR3 DNA: TGTGCCAGCAGCTTGTCGCAGAACTCTGGAAACACCATATATTTT
CDR3 protein: CASSLSQNSGNTIYF
J gene: TRBJ1-3
D gene: NA
clone size: few
V gene: TRBV5-5

CDR3 DNA: TGTGCCAGCAGCCTCAAACAGAGGAACACCGGGGAGCTGTTTTTT
CDR3 protein: CASSLKQRNTGELFF
J gene: TRBJ2-2
D gene: NA
clone size: NA
V gene: TRBV4-2

CDR3 DNA: TGTGCCAGCAGCCGGGACTTCTCTGACGAGCAGTACTTC
CDR3 protein: CASSRDFSDEQYF
J gene: TRBJ2-7
D gene: NA
clone size: NA
V gene: TRBV7-2

CDR3 DNA: TGTGCCAGTAGTTGGACAGGGTTAGGAGACAATGAGCAGTTCTTC
CDR3 protein: CASSWTGLGDNEQFF
J gene: TRBJ2-1
D gene: TRBD1
clone size: NA
V gene: TRBV19

CDR3 DNA: TGTGCCAGCAGTGAACTAGCGGGGGGCCACTCCTACAATGAGCAGTTCTTC
CDR3 protein: CASSELAGGHSYNEQFF
J gene: TRBJ2-1
D gene: TRBD2
clone size: NA
V gene: TRBV6-4

CDR3 DNA: TGTGCCAGCAGCTTTAGCGGGGGGGCGACGGATACGCAGTATTTT
CDR3 protein: CASSFSGGATDTQYF
J gene: TRBJ2-3
D gene: TRBD2
clone size: few
V gene: TRBV9

CDR3 DNA: TGTGCCAGCAGTGAATGGGTGGGCAGCCTTTATAGCAATCAGCCCCAGCATTTT
CDR3 protein: CASSEWVGSLYSNQPQHF
J gene: TRBJ1-5
D gene: NA
clone size: few
V gene: TRBV2

CDR3 DNA: TGTGCCAGCAGCCAAGATCTTGGCGGGGGGGATACGCAGTATTTT
CDR3 protein: CASSQDLGGGDTQYF
J gene: TRBJ2-3
D gene: TRBD2
clone size: NA
V gene: TRBV14

CDR3 DNA: TGCAGTGCTAGTCGGGGGGCCACCGGGGAGCTGTTTTTT
CDR3 protein: CSASRGATGELFF
J gene: TRBJ2-2
D gene: NA
clone size: NA
V gene: TRBV20-1

CDR3 DNA: TGTGCCAGTCTTAGCGGGGGGTCCTACAATGAGCAGTTCTTC
CDR3 protein: CASLSGGSYNEQFF
J gene: TRBJ2-1
D gene: TRBD2
clone size: once
V gene: TRBV6-5

CDR3 DNA: TGTGCCAGCAGTTTAGCCGGGACAGCCTATGGCTACACCTTC
CDR3 protein: CASSLAGTAYGYTF
J gene: TRBJ1-2
D gene: TRBD1
clone size: NA
V gene: TRBV27

CDR3 DNA: TGTGCCAGCAGCTTACGCAGGGCGGAACGGGAGACCCAGTACTTC
CDR3 protein: CASSLRRAERETQYF
J gene: TRBJ2-5
D gene: NA
clone size: few
V gene: TRBV11-2

CDR3 DNA: TGTGCCACGTCCGGGACAGGAGCCTACAATGAGCAGTTCTTC
CDR3 protein: CATSGTGAYNEQFF
J gene: TRBJ2-1
D gene: TRBD1
clone size: NA
V gene: TRBV28

CDR3 DNA: TGTGCCAGCAGCTTAGTATCGGAGACCCAGTACTTC
CDR3 protein: CASSLVSETQYF
J gene: TRBJ2-5
D gene: NA
clone size: NA
V gene: TRBV7-9

CDR3 DNA: TGTGCCAGCAGAACAGAGGGCCATCATGGCTACACCTTC
CDR3 protein: CASRTEGHHGYTF
J gene: TRBJ1-2
D gene: NA
clone size: NA
V gene: TRBV28

CDR3 DNA: TGCGCCAGCAGCCAAGGCCGACAGGGGGGGGACACCGGGGAGCTGTTTTTT
CDR3 protein: CASSQGRQGGDTGELFF
J gene: TRBJ2-2
D gene: TRBD1
clone size: NA
V gene: TRBV4-3

CDR3 DNA: TGCGCCAGCAGCTCAACCATGGGGCGGGGGGCTACAGATACGCAGTATTTT
CDR3 protein: CASSSTMGRGATDTQYF
J gene: TRBJ2-3
D gene: TRBD2
clone size: NA
V gene: TRBV5-1

CDR3 DNA: TGTGCCAGTAGTATTGGGACAGGGTCTTCTGGGGCCAACGTCCTGACTTTC
CDR3 protein: CASSIGTGSSGANVLTF
J gene: TRBJ2-6
D gene: TRBD1
clone size: NA
V gene: TRBV19

CDR3 DNA: TGTGCCAGCAGCTTAGACGGCGGGGCCGAGACCCAGTACTTC
CDR3 protein: CASSLDGGAETQYF
J gene: TRBJ2-5
D gene: NA
clone size: NA
V gene: TRBV7-3

CDR3 DNA: TGTGCCAGCTCAGTAAAACAGGGTGATGGCTACACCTTC
CDR3 protein: CASSVKQGDGYTF
J gene: TRBJ1-2
D gene: NA
clone size: NA
V gene: TRBV18

CDR3 DNA: TGTGCCAGCAGCGCCCAGACAGGGAATAATTCACCCCTCCACTTT
CDR3 protein: CASSAQTGNNSPLHF
J gene: TRBJ1-6
D gene: TRBD1
clone size: NA
V gene: TRBV9

CDR3 DNA: TGTGCCATCAGTGAGCTATCGGGCTACACCTTC
CDR3 protein: CAISELSGYTF
J gene: TRBJ1-2
D gene: NA
clone size: once
V gene: TRBV10-3

CDR3 DNA: TGTGCCAGCAGCCCGATGGCGGCCGACACAGATACGCAGTATTTT
CDR3 protein: CASSPMAADTDTQYF
J gene: TRBJ2-3
D gene: NA
clone size: NA
V gene: TRBV7-6

CDR3 DNA: TGCGCCAGCAGCTCCCAGGGGGGGAACACTGAAGCTTTCTTT
CDR3 protein: CASSSQGGNTEAFF
J gene: TRBJ1-1
D gene: TRBD1
clone size: NA
V gene: TRBV5-1

CDR3 DNA: TGCGCCAGCTCTGTTGGGACAGGGGATAGTGAAAAACTGTTTTTT
CDR3 protein: CASSVGTGDSEKLFF
J gene: TRBJ1-4
D gene: TRBD1
clone size: once
V gene: TRBV5-1

CDR3 DNA: TGTGCCAGCCCCTCCGCCCGGGAGGGCTTCTATGGCTACACCTTC
CDR3 protein: CASPSAREGFYGYTF
J gene: TRBJ1-2
D gene: NA
clone size: many
V gene: TRBV5-8

CDR3 DNA: TGCGCCAGCAGCTTTGGGGGCCGGGGAGAAAAACTGTTTTTT
CDR3 protein: CASSFGGRGEKLFF
J gene: TRBJ1-4
D gene: NA
clone size: once
V gene: TRBV5-1

CDR3 DNA: TGCGCCAGCAGCCAAGACGACAGGGTGGGCGGGGAGCTGTTTTTT
CDR3 protein: CASSQDDRVGGELFF
J gene: TRBJ2-2
D gene: TRBD1
clone size: NA
V gene: TRBV4-3

CDR3 DNA: TGTGCCAGTAGTATTTCTTCCAGGGGATCCTATAATTCACCCCTCCACTTT
CDR3 protein: CASSISSRGSYNSPLHF
J gene: TRBJ1-6
D gene: NA
clone size: once
V gene: TRBV19

CDR3 DNA: TGTGCCAGCAGTCAACCGGGACAGCATAACACTGAAGCTTTCTTT
CDR3 protein: CASSQPGQHNTEAFF
J gene: TRBJ1-1
D gene: TRBD1
clone size: NA
V gene: TRBV6-6

CDR3 DNA: TGTGCCAGCTCACCACAGTCGGGTCAAGAGACCCAGTACTTC
CDR3 protein: CASSPQSGQETQYF
J gene: TRBJ2-5
D gene: NA
clone size: NA
V gene: TRBV18

CDR3 DNA: TGTGCCAGCAGTGAAGAGGGGCTGCCTAACTATGGCTACACCTTC
CDR3 protein: CASSEEGLPNYGYTF
J gene: TRBJ1-2
D gene: NA
clone size: NA
V gene: TRBV6-1

CDR3 DNA: TGTGCCAGCAGCTCTCTCTGGGACAGGGTGGGCAATGAGCAGTTCTTC
CDR3 protein: CASSSLWDRVGNEQFF
J gene: TRBJ2-1
D gene: TRBD1
clone size: NA
V gene: TRBV5-6